Sequencing of this T cell receptor beta chain was carried out in a study of blood T cell repertoires in COVID-19. Sequencing used immunoSEQ multiplex PCR; TCRdb keeps in-frame clones, though not all of them. The sample shows 200,000 to 250,000 clones, around 86% of them seen only once. A single count supports this clone. Germline V gene data show CDR1 as MDHEN and CDR2 as SYDVKM. J lost 2 bases, V lost 10 bases, and 5 bases had no gene match. This CDR3 is built from 12 residues. The chain is built from TRBV28 and TRBJ2-7; the match to TRBD2 covers 7 bases. The sample taken for sequencing was PBMCs or T cells enriched from blood (not recorded which). The TCR was taken from a woman aged 45 to 65 who had recovered from COVID-19. This CDR3 is CATLSGAYEQYF. The CDR3 nucleotides are TGTGCCACCCTAAGCGGGGCCTACGAGCAGTACTTC.